Detailed here is one T cell receptor (beta chain). What it binds is not known. This sample is drawn from a study of vaccination and CD4 T cells after COVID-19. Researchers used the Oncomine TCR Beta short-read assay to sequence DNA from cultured CD4+ T cells. TCRdb re-derived calls from the PCR reads in MiXCR, one entry per CDR3 protein. The data hold 10,000 to 15,000 distinct CDR3 sequences, with around 70% observed a single time. Treatment specified: roughly 11-day PBMC culture with coronavirus spike peptide pools or control peptides (ViraFEST assay). Trimming removed 4 bases from V and 0 bases from J, with 9 bases in between. Germline loops: CDR1 SGHNT, CDR2 YYREEE (reference sequence). CDR3 length: 14 amino acids.

The chain employs TRBV5-4 and TRBJ2-3; D gene ambiguous. The sample in question was CD4+ T cells from blood, cultured in vitro, obtained after SARS-CoV-2 vaccination. This clonotype originated in a human donor who received a COVID-19 vaccine. The CDR3 here is CASSPLLSTDTQYF. The DNA for the CDR3 is TGTGCCAGCAGCCCCTTACTGAGCACAGATACGCAGTATTTT.